This T cell receptor (beta chain) was observed in a study of CD8+CD57+ T cells in acquired aplastic anemia. Germline CDR1 SNHLY, CDR2 FYNNEI. The CDR3 consists of 11 residues. Trimming cost V 3 bases and J 8 bases, with 7 bases left between them. Patients chosen for sequencing had shown CD8+CD57+ cell expansion by flow cytometry. Genomic DNA provided the template from which TCR beta VDJ and CDR3 profiles were obtained. One entry per CDR3 protein, called by TCRdb with MiXCR from the reads. The sample carries just over 450,000 distinct CDR3 sequences, under 40% recorded once. The chain combines TRBV2 with TRBJ1-1, with D uncertain. This receptor was taken from a human donor with aplastic anemia. The specimen sequenced was sorted CD4+, CD8+, or CD8+CD57+ T cells (not recorded which) from PBMCs. The CDR3, as DNA: TGTGCCAGCAGTGAGGAAGTGGAAGCTTTCTTT. Translating gives CASSEEVEAFF.